The T cell receptor (beta chain) described here comes from a study of regulatory T cells in long-lasting Graves disease. Indicated time point: persistent/refractory GD, antithyroid drugs over 5 years with positive TRAb. PBMCs were the source of the RNA used for TCR sequencing. According to the study, TCR beta libraries were built with iRepertoire HTBI primers and CDR3-region Arm-PCR. MiXCR, run by TCRdb on the multiplex PCR reads, gives a single entry per CDR3 protein. This sample has 420,000 or so distinct CDR3 sequences; 20% to 30% occur once, and the top ten carry roughly a quarter. This sample comprised peripheral blood mononuclear cells (PBMCs), obtained when the disease was refractory, from a patient treated with antithyroid drugs. The TCR comes from a female donor with Graves disease.

The CDR3 loop reads CAASGAGSLNTEAFF. For the CDR3, the DNA is TGTGCCGCTAGTGGGGCAGGCAGCCTCAACACTGAAGCTTTCTTT. The chain links TRBV10-3 to TRBJ1-1; tentative D call: TRBD1 (5 bases). Looked up from germline, CDR1 is ENHRY and CDR2 is SYGVKD. The V and J ends lost 11 bases and 2 bases respectively, with 21 bases between them. This CDR3 has 15 amino acids.